Following are 14 T cell receptor beta chains from one sample sequenced in a study of T cells after yellow fever vaccination. TCRdb recomputed calls from the 5' RACE reads with MiXCR, one row per CDR3 protein. The sample has 30,000 to 35,000 distinct CDR3 sequences; less than 8% are singletons. The sequences come from PBMCs, either bulk or a sorted T-cell subset (CD4+, CD8+, memory, or dextramer-sorted; not recorded which), collected on the day of the first yellow fever vaccination. These receptors came from a man aged 18 to 29 who received the YFV17D yellow fever vaccine.

This clonotype was observed at least ten times. Here the CDR3 reads CASSLDRGTGELFF. The DNA for the CDR3 is TGCGCCAGCAGCTTAGACAGGGGCACCGGGGAGCTGTTTTTT. V gene TRBV5-1 combines with J gene TRBJ2-2; 8 nucleotides match TRBD1. CDR3 length equals 14 residues. The germline CDR1 and CDR2 sequences are SGHRS and YFSETQ. The V segment lost 2 bases and the J segment 4 bases; nucleotides outside the gene matches: 1.

This clonotype occurred many times. This chain joins TRBV11-2 and TRBJ2-2, with D tentatively TRBD1 (5 bases). Germline V gene data show CDR1 as SGHAT and CDR2 as FQNNGV. Trimming stripped 1 base from V and 1 base from J, with 7 bases between. The CDR3 runs to 15 residues. CDR3 sequence: CASSLVRGNTGELFF. CDR3 nucleotide sequence: TGTGCCAGCAGCTTAGTTAGGGGGAACACCGGGGAGCTGTTTTTT.

This clonotype appeared many times. The chain employs TRBV6-5 and TRBJ1-1, with a possible D match to TRBD1 (5 bases). V was cut by 6 bases and J by 5 bases, with 13 bases left in between. Germline V gene sequence: CDR1 MNHEY, CDR2 SVGAGI. This CDR3 is 13 amino acids long. CDR3 region: CASSRDPRTEAFF. CDR3 nucleotide sequence: TGTGCCAGCAGCAGGGACCCCCGGACTGAAGCTTTCTTT.

This clonotype was seen ten or more times. This sequence joins TRBV6-4 and TRBJ2-3, with a weak D call TRBD1 (5 bases). The germline V gene has CDR1 MRHNA and CDR2 SNTAGT. Trimming took 4 bases from V and 3 from J, leaving 11 bases between them. The CDR3 is 14 residues long. This chain's CDR3 is CASSAQGRTDTQYF. The CDR3 nucleotides read TGTGCCAGCAGTGCTCAGGGTCGGACAGATACGCAGTATTTT.

This clonotype was seen at least ten times. The chain employs TRBV7-2 and TRBJ2-7, with D possibly matching TRBD1 (6 bases). The germline V gene has CDR1 SGHTA and CDR2 FQGNSA. This CDR3 is 16 amino acids long. CDR3 sequence (DNA): TGTGCCAGCAGAACTACGGGGCAGGGGCGCTCCCACGAGCAGTACGTC. Translating it yields CASRTTGQGRSHEQYV.

At least ten counts were recorded for this clonotype. The chain couples TRBV28 to TRBJ2-1, with D possibly TRBD2 on 5 matching bases. The CDR3 sequence is 15 residues long. V dropped 4 bases and J dropped 7 bases, with 17 bases sitting between them. The germline V gene encodes CDR1 MDHEN and CDR2 SYDVKM. The CDR3 DNA sequence: TGTGCCAGCAGTTCCGATCTAGCTCCTGCAAATGAGCAGTTCTTC. As protein: CASSSDLAPANEQFF.

This clonotype was seen repeatedly, ten times or more. The chain is built from TRBV2 and TRBJ2-7, with 7 bases identical to TRBD1. With 9 bases clipped from V and 0 bases from J, the junction kept 5 bases outside the gene matches. CDR1 is SNHLY, CDR2 FYNNEI, per germline. This CDR3 region has 13 residues. CDR3 coding DNA: TGTGCCAGTGAGGGGACAGCCTCCTACGAGCAGTACTTC. It is translated as CASEGTASYEQYF.

At least ten counts were recorded for this clonotype. The V and J genes are TRBV4-1 and TRBJ2-1; 9 bases match TRBD1. V lost 1 base, J lost 4 bases, and 2 bases stayed unmatched. CDR1 MGHRA and CDR2 YSYEKL come from the germline V gene. This CDR3 comprises 15 residues. The chain's CDR3 is CASSQGQGGYNEQFF. The CDR3 region has the DNA TGCGCCAGCAGCCAAGGACAGGGGGGATACAATGAGCAGTTCTTC.

This chain links TRBV2 with TRBJ2-2; D is unclear. CDR1 and CDR2 (germline): SNHLY, FYNNEI. The CDR3 has 12 residues. The V end was cut by 6 bases, the J end by 6 bases, with 8 bases between. The CDR3, as DNA: TGTGCCAGCAGCCCGCGGCCCGGGGAGCTGTTTTTT. Its translation: CASSPRPGELFF.

This clonotype came up many times. The chain is built from TRBV5-1 and TRBJ2-5, with D tentatively TRBD1 (7 bases). Trimming shortened V by 4 bases and J by 1 base, and 11 bases separated the two germline ends. Germline lookup yields CDR1 SGHRS and CDR2 YFSETQ. The CDR3 consists of 14 residues. The CDR3 DNA reads TGCGCCAGCAGCCGCGGGACAGTCCAAGAGACCCAGTACTTC. It specifies CASSRGTVQETQYF.

This clonotype was seen repeatedly, ten times or more. In nucleotides, the CDR3 is TGCGCCAGCAGCTTGGAAGGGGGCAATCCCCCTTCACCCCTCCACTTT. Residues: CASSLEGGNPPSPLHF. The chain couples TRBV5-1 to TRBJ1-6; 7 bases map to TRBD1. The J segment lost 9 bases and the V segment lost 0 bases, leaving 9 bases of the junction unmatched. The CDR3 has 16 residues. The germline V gene encodes CDR1 SGHRS and CDR2 YFSETQ.

This clonotype was detected many times. V gene TRBV4-1 combines with J gene TRBJ1-1, with D perhaps TRBD1 (6 bases). This CDR3 comprises 16 residues. Germline CDR1 and CDR2: MGHRA and YSYEKL. Between the trimmed V and J ends, which lost 1 base and 6 bases, there was a span of 18 bases. Written as DNA, the CDR3 is TGCGCCAGCAGCCAAGCTCTCCGTTCGACAGGCTCTGAAGCTTTCTTT. As protein: CASSQALRSTGSEAFF.

In this sample, this clonotype turned up many times. This chain joins TRBV7-9 and TRBJ2-2; D call uncertain. Trimming removed 3 bases from V and 4 bases from J, with 9 bases in between. The CDR3 consists of 14 residues. Germline-derived CDR1 and CDR2 are SEHNR and FQNEAQ (reference sequence). The CDR3 loop reads CASSLEGSTGELFF. In DNA form, the CDR3 reads TGTGCCAGCAGCTTGGAAGGGTCCACCGGGGAGCTGTTTTTT.

This clonotype has at least ten counts. V is TRBV7-2 and J is TRBJ2-1, with TRBD1 matching 8 bases. Trimming took 3 bases from V and 6 from J; bases not matched to a gene: 7. Looked up from germline, CDR1 is SGHTA and CDR2 is FQGNSA. This CDR3 is built from 15 residues. The CDR3 DNA is TGTGCCAGCAGCTTCCGGGACAGGACTCGCAATGAGCAGTTCTTC. The encoded protein is CASSFRDRTRNEQFF.